The 14 T cell receptor beta chains below come from one sample, sequenced in a study of T cell responses to AZD1222 COVID-19 vaccine. Using immunoSEQ multiplex PCR, the repertoire was profiled, and TCRdb retains in-frame clones only, with some absent. The sample has 150,000 or so clones; under 95% are singletons. The sample was peripheral blood, taken on day 0 of AZD1222 vaccination. All receptors come from an adult in good health.

V gene TRBV5-1 combines with J gene TRBJ2-3; 7 nucleotides line up with TRBD1. Germline V CDR1 and CDR2: SGHRS, YFSETQ. Losses at the gene ends were 5 bases for V and 2 bases for J; bases not matched to a gene: 2. The CDR3 contains 13 residues. This CDR3 is CASRQGPTDTQYF. The DNA of the CDR3 is TGCGCCAGCAGACAGGGGCCCACAGATACGCAGTATTTT.

This clone was found a few times. The chain links TRBV5-1 to TRBJ1-1; unclear D gene. The CDR3 is 14 amino acids. V was pared by 0 bases and J by 0 bases, with 6 bases between. Germline assignment: CDR1 SGHRS and CDR2 YFSETQ. As DNA, the CDR3 is TGCGCCAGCAGCTTGGTCAGTATGAACACTGAAGCTTTCTTT. Translating it yields CASSLVSMNTEAFF.

This clone appeared once. The gene calls are TRBV7-3 and TRBJ1-1; 8 bases agree with TRBD1. Germline CDR1 is SGHTA and CDR2 is FQGTGA. CDR3 length: 14 residues. Unmatched junction bases numbered 6, after V lost 8 bases and J lost 1 base. CDR3 sequence: CASSQGTGNTEAFF. As DNA, the CDR3 is TGTGCCAGCTCTCAAGGGACAGGGAACACTGAAGCTTTCTTT.

This chain uses TRBV6-5 with TRBJ1-4; possible D gene TRBD1, 6 bases. Trimming cost V 5 bases and J 7 bases, with 14 bases left between them. The V gene's germline CDR1 is MNHEY and CDR2 SVGAGI. This CDR3 has 14 residues. The CDR3 nucleotides are TGTGCCAGCAGTCATCAGGGGCAGGGTGAAAAACTGTTTTTT. Its protein product is CASSHQGQGEKLFF.

The CDR3 spells CSVGMGGYTF. CDR3 in DNA: TGCAGTGTGGGTATGGGTGGCTACACCTTC. The chain carries TRBV20-1 and TRBJ1-2; no clear D. With 7 bases removed from V and 7 bases from J, the gap between germline ends came to 10 bases. Germline CDR1 reads DFQATT; CDR2 reads SNEGSKA (reference sequence). There are 10 residues in the CDR3.

The chain employs TRBV10-1 and TRBJ2-7; 7 bases align to TRBD1. Germline assignment: CDR1 WNHNN and CDR2 SYGVQD (reference sequence). V lost 2 bases, J lost 6 bases, and 10 bases stayed unmatched. The CDR3 totals 15 residues. Here the CDR3 reads CASSETGKKGAEQYF. The DNA of the CDR3 is TGCGCCAGCAGTGAGACAGGGAAAAAGGGGGCCGAGCAGTACTTC.

The chain carries TRBV13 and TRBJ2-7; D not certain. From germline, CDR1 is PRHDT and CDR2 FYEKMQ (reference sequence). V shed 6 bases and J shed 5 bases, with 17 bases lying between them. The CDR3 has 14 amino acids. As DNA, the CDR3 is TGTGCCAGCAGTCCAGGTCAGCGAGTAGACGAGCAGTACTTC. This encodes CASSPGQRVDEQYF. Supplemented by reference TRBV13 and TRBJ2-7, the full variable domain reads AAGVIQSPRHLIKEKRETATLKCYPIPRHDTVYWYQQGPGQDPQFLISFYEKMQSDKGSIPDRFSAQQFSDYHSELNMSSLELGDSALYFCASSPGQRVDEQYFGPGTRLTVT.

The chain has TRBV12-3 or TRBV12-4 and TRBJ1-6; D remains unclear. V was shortened by 3 bases and J by 10 bases, with 7 bases between the two germline ends. This CDR3 spans 12 amino acids. The CDR3 loop reads CASSFPPSPLHF. The DNA for the CDR3 is TGTGCCAGCAGTTTTCCTCCCTCACCCCTCCACTTT.

This clone was picked up one time. V and J are TRBV30 and TRBJ2-7, with D possibly being TRBD2 (6 bases). This CDR3 comprises 13 residues. Germline V CDR1 and CDR2: GTSNPN, SVGIG (reference sequence). With 2 bases removed from V and 5 bases from J, the gap between germline ends came to 13 bases. The CDR3 sequence: CAWSYVGGDEQYF. Written as DNA, the CDR3 is TGTGCCTGGAGTTATGTCGGAGGGGACGAGCAGTACTTC. The whole variable domain, filled in from reference TRBV30 and TRBJ2-7, reads SQTIHQWPATLVQPVGSPLSLECTVEGTSNPNLYWYRQAAGRGLQLLFYSVGIGQISSEVPQNLSASRPQDRQFILSSKKLLLSDSGFYLCAWSYVGGDEQYFGPGTRLTVT.

The genes are TRBV9 and TRBJ2-3; maybe TRBD1 (5 bases). This CDR3 region has 12 residues. Trimming took off 4 bases at V and 5 bases at J, with 8 bases between the two ends. Germline V gene sequence: CDR1 SGDLS, CDR2 YYNGEE. CDR3: CASSSQGDTQYF. The DNA for the CDR3 is TGTGCCAGCAGCTCCCAGGGAGATACGCAGTATTTT.

This clone was detected only once. The rearrangement joins TRBV9 to TRBJ1-1; D gene unclear. CDR3 size: 18 residues. Germline values: CDR1 SGDLS, CDR2 YYNGEE. Trimming pared 0 bases from V and 1 base from J, leaving 19 bases between. The CDR3 reads CASSVEGVAGPANTEAFF. DNA for the CDR3: TGTGCCAGCAGCGTAGAGGGAGTAGCAGGACCAGCGAACACTGAAGCTTTCTTT.

The chain uses TRBV19 and TRBJ1-2, with D unclear. The CDR3 extends over 13 amino acids. Germline CDR1 is LNHDA and CDR2 is SQIVND (reference sequence). V shed 7 bases and J shed 1 base, with 10 bases lying between them. The CDR3 protein is CASTPVVNYGYTF. The CDR3 region has the DNA TGTGCCAGTACCCCCGTCGTTAACTATGGCTACACCTTC. The full variable domain, completed using reference TRBV19 and TRBJ1-2, is DGGITQSPKYLFRKEGQNVTLSCEQNLNHDAMYWYRQDPGQGLRLIYYSQIVNDFQKGDIAEGYSVSREKKESFPLTVTSAQKNPTAFYLCASTPVVNYGYTFGSGTRLTVV.

The chain uses TRBV11-2 and TRBJ1-2; 10 nucleotides agree with TRBD1. Germline CDR1 SGHAT, CDR2 FQNNGV. With 5 bases clipped from V and 2 bases from J, the junction kept 2 bases outside the gene matches. The CDR3 spans 14 residues. The CDR3 DNA is TGTGCCAGCAGCCCGGGACAGGGGAACTATGGCTACACCTTC. Protein product: CASSPGQGNYGYTF.

The chain links TRBV20-1 to TRBJ2-1; TRBD2 matches at 12 bases. From germline, CDR1 is DFQATT and CDR2 SNEGSKA (reference sequence). V lost 3 bases to trimming and J lost 9 bases; unmatched junction nucleotides: 9. The CDR3 runs to 15 residues. CDR3 residues: CSASRLAGGPGEQFF. In nucleotides, the CDR3 is TGCAGTGCTAGTCGCCTAGCGGGGGGGCCGGGTGAGCAGTTCTTC.